The subject of this entry is one T cell receptor beta chain. It was with a sample-barcoded 5' primer and a J-beta primer mix that a second PCR of roughly 6 to 12 cycles was run. TCRdb independently ran MiXCR on the 5' RACE reads; one entry per CDR3 protein. The table has just under 550,000 distinct CDR3 sequences, less than 25% seen once. The data are from a study of blood T cells in healthy people across ages. The CDR3 loop spans 15 amino acids. The germline CDR1 and CDR2 sequences are SNHLY and FYNNEI. V lost 2 bases to trimming and J lost 2 bases, with 10 bases between them. The same sample was also used in a study of T cells of mothers and their children. From that study: Related mother-child pairs showed slightly higher but non-significant overlap than unrelated pairs.

The sequenced sample was blood. This TCR was sampled from a boy aged 5-17 years in good health. The V gene is TRBV2, the J gene TRBJ1-5; unclear D gene. CDR3: CASSEQGNGNQPQHF. The CDR3 DNA reads TGTGCCAGCAGTGAACAAGGGAACGGCAATCAGCCCCAGCATTTT.